The 19 T cell receptor beta chains presented below share a single source sample, sequenced in a study of T-cell reconstitution after alpha-beta-depleted transplantation in children. Preparation of the TCRbeta library used unique molecular identifiers. TCRdb re-analysed the PCR reads in MiXCR, keeping a single row per CDR3 protein. Seen here are a few hundred thousand distinct CDR3 sequences, 10% to 15% observed once, and the top ten hold approximately 2.1%. Sequencing was performed on PBMCs, mostly from graft donor cells, taken 360 days after TCRalphabeta/CD19-depleted stem cell transplant. The receptor set was obtained from a male patient under 18 who had a stem cell transplant for acute myeloid leukemia, so the T cells may come from the graft donor.

The chain couples TRBV7-6 to TRBJ2-7; 9 nucleotides match TRBD1. Germline V gene data show CDR1 as SGHVS and CDR2 as FNYEAQ. V lost 5 bases, J lost 2 bases, and 13 bases stayed unmatched. CDR3 length: 17 residues. CDR3 coding DNA: TGTGCCAGCAGCCCCCCCGCCCTGGGACAGGGCCCCTACGAGCAGTACTTC. This encodes CASSPPALGQGPYEQYF.

V is TRBV11-2 and J is TRBJ2-4; 12 bases match TRBD2. Germline V lookup: CDR1 SGHAT, CDR2 FQNNGV. This CDR3 region has 18 residues. V shed 7 bases and J 9 bases; nucleotides not matched to a gene: 19. As DNA, the CDR3 is TGTGCCAGCACCCGAAGGCCTGGACTAGCGGGAATCTATGGCATTCAGTACTTC. It yields the protein CASTRRPGLAGIYGIQYF.

This clonotype was found a few times. V and J are TRBV6-2 or TRBV6-3 and TRBJ1-1; D possibly corresponds to TRBD1 (5 bases). CDR3 length: 16 amino acids. Trimming pared 5 bases from V and 0 bases from J, leaving 16 bases between. Germline V gene lookup returns CDR1 MNHEY and CDR2 SVGEGT. The CDR3 spells CASSPRDGRMNTEAFF. The CDR3 DNA reads as TGTGCCAGCAGTCCTCGGGACGGTCGAATGAACACTGAAGCTTTCTTT.

This clonotype was picked up many times. The chain joins TRBV12-3 or TRBV12-4 to TRBJ2-4, with D unclear. The germline V and J ends were trimmed by 4 bases and 1 base, with 2 bases remaining between them. The CDR3 runs to 12 residues. CDR3 DNA: TGTGCCAGCAGTTCGGCCAAAAACATTCAGTACTTC. Protein: CASSSAKNIQYF.

The genes are TRBV4-3 and TRBJ2-1; TRBD2 matches at 7 bases. After removal of 1 base from V and 6 bases from J, the junction contained 6 bases not matched to a gene. Looked up from germline, CDR1 is LGHNA and CDR2 is YSLEER. The CDR3 totals 15 residues. CDR3 DNA: TGCGCCAGCAGCCAAGCAGGTCTAGCGGCCAATGAGCAGTTCTTC. It specifies CASSQAGLAANEQFF.

This clonotype was counted a few times. The rearrangement uses TRBV6-5 and TRBJ2-7; maybe TRBD1 (5 bases). Per the germline V gene, CDR1 is MNHEY and CDR2 is SVGAGI. CDR3 length: 17 amino acids. V was cut by 6 bases and J by 3 bases, with 24 bases left in between. The CDR3 is CASSYLTLPSRGYEQYF. The CDR3 coding sequence is TGTGCCAGCAGCTACCTTACCCTCCCCAGTAGGGGCTACGAGCAGTACTTC.

The chain is built from TRBV7-2 and TRBJ2-3; D may be TRBD2 (6 bases). The CDR3 sequence is 15 residues long. V lost 5 bases, J lost 6 bases, and 18 bases lay in between. Germline V gene lookup returns CDR1 SGHTA and CDR2 FQGNSA. DNA for the CDR3: TGTGCCAGCAGCACGGTGTCTCCCCGGGGGGATACGCAGTATTTT. Translated: CASSTVSPRGDTQYF.

V is TRBV7-8 and J is TRBJ1-2; 8 nucleotides match TRBD1. This CDR3 has 15 amino acids. From germline, CDR1 is SGHVS and CDR2 FQNEAQ. Trimming at V came to 3 bases and at J to 0 bases, leaving 3 bases not matched to a gene. CDR3 DNA sequence: TGTGCCAGCAGCTTTGGACAGGGAACTAACTATGGCTACACCTTC. Its translation: CASSFGQGTNYGYTF.

This clonotype was detected a few times. The chain uses TRBV7-2 and TRBJ2-1, with TRBD1 matching 12 bases. Trimming removed 3 bases from V and 7 bases from J; junction bases left unmatched: 7. The germline gives CDR1 SGHTA, CDR2 FQGNSA. The CDR3 consists of 16 residues. DNA of the CDR3: TGTGCCAGCAGCTTCCCGGGACAGGGGGCGCGAAATGAGCAGTTCTTC. Translating it yields CASSFPGQGARNEQFF.

This clonotype was counted a few times. The V call is TRBV7-9, the J call TRBJ2-1; 8 bases agree with TRBD2. This CDR3 has 15 residues. The V segment lost 1 base and the J segment 4 bases; nucleotides outside the gene matches: 3. Germline-derived CDR1 and CDR2 are SEHNR and FQNEAQ (reference sequence). The CDR3 nucleotides are TGTGCCAGCAGCTTAGAGGGGACTAGGTACAATGAGCAGTTCTTC. As protein: CASSLEGTRYNEQFF.

The sample holds a few counts of this clonotype. The chain combines TRBV2 with TRBJ2-1; TRBD2 agrees at 7 bases. V trimming: 1 base; J trimming: 7 bases; junction bases outside the gene matches: 16. Per germline, CDR1 SNHLY and CDR2 FYNNEI. CDR3 length equals 18 residues. In nucleotides, the CDR3 is TGTGCCAGCAGTGAAGTTGGGTCGGCTAGCGGTAATAGGAATGAGCAGTTCTTC. Encoded protein: CASSEVGSASGNRNEQFF. Looking up the rest from reference TRBV2 and TRBJ2-1 gives the full variable domain: EPEVTQTPSHQVTQMGQEVILRCVPISNHLYFYWYRQILGQKVEFLVSFYNNEISEKSEIFDDQFSVERPDGSNFTLKIRSTKLEDSAMYFCASSEVGSASGNRNEQFFGPGTRLTVL.

The rearrangement uses TRBV7-6 and TRBJ2-2; the D gene is possibly TRBD2 (6 bases). CDR1 and CDR2 (germline): SGHVS, FNYEAQ. V lost 4 bases and J lost 4, with 22 bases in between. The CDR3 consists of 18 residues. CDR3 in amino acids: CASSSGARGLSSTGELFF. For the CDR3, the DNA is TGTGCCAGCAGCTCAGGCGCCCGGGGACTGTCGAGCACCGGGGAGCTGTTTTTT. Based on the CDR3 plus reference TRBV7-6 and TRBJ2-2, the full variable domain is GAGVSQSPRYKVTKRGQDVALRCDPISGHVSLYWYRQALGQGPEFLTYFNYEAQQDKSGLPNDRFSAERPEGSISTLTIQRTEQRDSAMYRCASSSGARGLSSTGELFFGEGSRLTVL.

This clonotype occurred a few times. The chain combines TRBV7-9 with TRBJ1-6, with D possibly matching TRBD1 (5 bases). CDR1 and CDR2 from the germline V gene are SEHNR and FQNEAQ (reference sequence). Trimming took 5 bases from V and 5 from J, leaving 16 bases between them. The CDR3 contains 16 residues. The CDR3 spells CASSDTGPMNNSPLHF. In DNA form, the CDR3 reads TGTGCCAGCAGCGATACGGGACCGATGAATAATTCACCCCTCCACTTT.

Only a few counts were recorded for this clonotype. This sequence joins TRBV29-1 and TRBJ2-3, with D perhaps TRBD2 (6 bases). The CDR3 is 14 residues long. V gave up 0 bases and J gave up 5 bases, with 12 bases separating them. Looked up from germline, CDR1 is SQVTM and CDR2 is ANQGSEA. The CDR3 DNA is TGCAGCGTTGAAGATCGGGGGAGTTTAGATACGCAGTATTTT. As protein: CSVEDRGSLDTQYF.

The V gene is TRBV20-1, the J gene TRBJ2-3; 12 bases map to TRBD2. V trimming: 3 bases; J trimming: 5 bases; junction bases outside the gene matches: 12. There are 17 residues in the CDR3. The germline V gene has CDR1 DFQATT and CDR2 SNEGSKA (reference sequence). The CDR3 bases are TGCAGTGCTAGGCCGCGACTAGCGGGAGAATGGAGAGATACGCAGTATTTT. Amino acids: CSARPRLAGEWRDTQYF.

CDR3 sequence reads: CASSPLAGNHNEQFF. CDR3 sequence (DNA): TGTGCCAGCAGCCCCCTCGCCGGGAATCACAATGAGCAGTTCTTC. The chain couples TRBV5-5 to TRBJ2-1; D possibly corresponds to TRBD2 (5 bases). The CDR3 loop spans 15 amino acids. Trimming pared 4 bases from V and 5 bases from J, leaving 16 bases between. CDR1 SGHKS and CDR2 YYEKEE come from the germline V gene (reference sequence).

This clonotype was detected only a few times. The chain has TRBV20-1 and TRBJ1-1, with unresolved D. This CDR3 spans 11 amino acids. The germline V gene has CDR1 DFQATT and CDR2 SNEGSKA (reference sequence). The V end was cut by 3 bases, the J end by 8 bases, with 10 bases between. The CDR3 DNA follows: TGCAGTGCTAGGGGAGGCTCGGAAGCTTTCTTT. The encoded protein is CSARGGSEAFF.

This clonotype has more than one count but fewer than ten. This rearrangement joins TRBV6-1 to TRBJ1-1, with 7 bases that match TRBD1. CDR3 length: 14 residues. Germline V gives CDR1 MNHNS, CDR2 SASEGT. V lost 5 bases to trimming and J lost 5 bases; unmatched junction nucleotides: 8. The CDR3: CASSKTGLVTEAFF. In DNA, the CDR3 is TGTGCCAGCAGTAAGACAGGGTTGGTGACTGAAGCTTTCTTT.

This clonotype occurred many times. V usage is TRBV6-2 or TRBV6-3 and J usage is TRBJ1-1; perhaps TRBD1 as D (6 bases). The CDR3 contains 16 residues. The germline V gene encodes CDR1 MNHEY and CDR2 SVGEGT. V was clipped by 0 bases and J by 0 bases, with 11 bases between them. The CDR3 DNA is TGTGCCAGCAGTTACTCACGGACAGATTTGAACACTGAAGCTTTCTTT. The encoded protein is CASSYSRTDLNTEAFF.